This T cell receptor (beta chain) is from a study of Ad26.COV2.S vaccination and SARS-CoV-2 variants. Study-wide context: A participant enrolled in the COV1001 Ad26.COV2.S trial arm provided the sample. Dosing was one shot or two shots 56 days apart. Points from the study as a whole: Analytic work on TCR breadth and depth might have understated the full extent of total T cell responses. Reportedly, after vaccination the spike-specific CD8+ and CD4+ T cell responses displayed substantial breadth.

Treatment denoted: roughly 19 received Ad26.COV2.S at low or high dose, single or two shots; roughly 5 received placebo; per-sample allocation not given. At day 63 after the first vaccine or placebo injection, samples were drawn. The table came from immunoSEQ multiplex PCR; TCRdb's copy has only in-frame clones and leaves some out. Here the sample spans around 340,000 clones, less than 90% being singletons. This clone was observed many times. Its matching antigen is unknown. The TCR sequence derives from a person between 18 and 60 years old who received the Ad26.COV2.S COVID-19 vaccine or a placebo. This material consisted of peripheral blood, taken in a trial of Ad26.COV2.S vaccine versus placebo.

CDR3 sequence reads: CASSMGSISGANVLTF. The CDR3 nucleotides are TGTGCCAGCAGCATGGGGTCGATCTCTGGGGCCAACGTCCTGACTTTC. The rearrangement joins TRBV5-6 to TRBJ2-6; D is unresolved. Germline CDR1 is SGHDT and CDR2 is YYEEEE. The V end lost 4 bases, the J end lost 0 bases, and 11 bases lay between the germline ends. The CDR3 loop spans 16 amino acids. Together with reference TRBV5-6 and TRBJ2-6, the CDR3 gives the full variable domain: DAGVTQSPTHLIKTRGQQVTLRCSPKSGHDTVSWYQQALGQGPQFIFQYYEEEERQRGNFPDRFSGHQFPNYSSELNVNALLLGDSALYLCASSMGSISGANVLTFGAGSRLTVL.